This entry concerns a single T cell receptor (beta chain). The junction departs from germline at one end; a sequencing error may be responsible. The CDR3 is 12 amino acids. Through Arm-PCR of CDR3 regions and iRepertoire HTBI primers, TCR beta libraries were built. MiXCR was run by TCRdb on the multiplex PCR reads, yielding one entry per CDR3 protein. This sample carries about 620,000 distinct CDR3 sequences, 15% to 20% of them seen once, and the ten largest clones take more than 15%. This sample was taken from a study of regulatory T cells in long-lasting Graves disease. The time point here: newly diagnosed GD, antithyroid drugs for less than 3 months. The TCR library used RNA extracted from PBMCs. These records were also assigned to another study, of T cells in Graves' hyperthyroidism and ophthalmopathy.

This sequence originates from a woman in her twenties or thirties with Graves disease. The sample was peripheral blood mononuclear cells (PBMCs), taken at new diagnosis, from a patient treated with antithyroid drugs. The chain has TRBV12-3 or TRBV12-4 and TRBJ1-1; 7 nucleotides match TRBD1. The CDR3 loop reads CAGRQGNTEAFF. CDR3 coding DNA: TGTGCCGGCAGACAGGGCAACACTGAAGCTTTCTTT.